The next 3 T cell receptor beta chains were all read from a single sample in a study of blood T cell repertoires in COVID-19. Profiled with immunoSEQ multiplex PCR; TCRdb holds only in-frame clones, not every one. Here the sample spans some 160,000 clones, 85% being singletons. The sample comprised peripheral blood. The source of these receptors is a woman older than 75 with COVID-19, enrolled during active disease.

This clone was seen only a few times. The chain couples TRBV7-8 to TRBJ2-1; D may be TRBD1 (6 bases). Germline assignment: CDR1 SGHVS and CDR2 FQNEAQ. Trimming removed 5 bases at V and 5 bases at J, with 10 bases between. This CDR3 has 13 amino acids. The CDR3 DNA follows: TGTGCCAGCAGCCGGACAGTAAACAATGAGCAGTTCTTC. It encodes CASSRTVNNEQFF.

This sequence joins TRBV6-5 and TRBJ1-6; D may be TRBD1 (6 bases). The length of the CDR3 is 13 residues. CDR1 is MNHEY, CDR2 SVGAGI, per germline. Trimming pared 11 bases from V and 7 bases from J, leaving 15 bases between. CDR3 loop: CAGGRAGNSPLHF. The CDR3 DNA reads TGTGCCGGGGGCAGGGCCGGGAATTCACCCCTCCACTTT.

The rearrangement links TRBV4-2 to TRBJ1-2; D not certain. Germline V gene sequence: CDR1 LGHNA, CDR2 YNFKEQ. This CDR3 comprises 15 residues. V lost 0 bases and J 2 bases, leaving 10 bases between the germline ends. The CDR3 DNA is TGTGCCAGCAGCCAAGAGCACAACAGAAACTATGGCTACACCTTC. It specifies CASSQEHNRNYGYTF.